A selection of T cell receptor beta chains follows, all from one sample in a study of cytomegalovirus exposure and HLA in healthy donors. Clones were read by immunoSEQ multiplex PCR, and TCRdb kept only the in-frame ones, dropping some. Of 260,000 or so clones detected, roughly 88% appear once; the ten largest clones hold 3% to 3.5%. The sequenced material came from PBMCs. These receptors were obtained from a woman aged 30 to 39 in good health and CMV-seronegative. Both conserved end residues are part of each CDR3. D genes are given only for firm matches. For some rows the clone size is stated as once, few or many, or as a class when expanded; others skip it.

TRBV27,TRBJ2-2,-,-,CASSETESRTGELFF,TGTGCCAGCAGTGAGACAGAATCGCGCACCGGGGAGCTGTTTTTT
TRBV5-4,TRBJ2-1,once,-,CASSLESGRSYNEQFF,TGTGCCAGCAGCTTGGAAAGTGGGAGATCCTACAATGAGCAGTTCTTC
TRBV28,TRBJ2-7,-,-,CASSTSQSSYEQYF,TGTGCCAGCAGCACAAGCCAGAGTTCCTACGAGCAGTACTTC
TRBV6-5,TRBJ2-1,-,-,CASSYSAGVGYNEQFF,TGTGCCAGCAGTTACTCCGCCGGGGTAGGGTACAATGAGCAGTTCTTC
TRBV2,TRBJ2-2,-,-,CASSEWGAGELFF,TGTGCCAGCAGTGAATGGGGGGCCGGGGAGCTGTTTTTT
TRBV25-1,TRBJ2-2,-,-,CASSVQAGELFF,TGTGCCAGCAGTGTACAGGCCGGGGAGCTGTTTTTT
TRBV27,TRBJ2-6,-,-,CASRAYSGANVLTF,TGTGCCAGCAGGGCGTACTCTGGGGCCAACGTCCTGACTTTC
TRBV7-6,TRBJ2-1,-,TRBD2,CASSWGGASGRSYNEQFF,TGTGCCAGCAGCTGGGGAGGGGCTAGCGGGCGCTCCTACAATGAGCAGTTCTTC
TRBV6-1,TRBJ2-7,-,TRBD1,CASRDSSYEQYF,TGTGCCAGCCGGGACAGCTCCTACGAGCAGTACTTC
TRBV27,TRBJ2-1,-,-,CASSLLDEQFF,TGTGCCAGCAGTTTACTCGATGAGCAGTTCTTC
TRBV5-6,TRBJ2-3,-,TRBD2,CASSMGLGTDTQYF,TGTGCCAGCAGCATGGGACTAGGCACAGATACGCAGTATTTT
TRBV11-2,TRBJ2-1,-,-,CASRTSMEQFF,TGTGCCAGCAGAACCAGCATGGAGCAGTTCTTC
TRBV28,TRBJ2-7,-,TRBD1,CASSRDRAWDEQYF,TGTGCCAGCAGTCGCGACAGGGCTTGGGACGAGCAGTACTTC
TRBV27,TRBJ2-7,-,-,CASSLQGFQDEQYF,TGTGCCAGCAGTTTACAGGGCTTCCAGGATGAGCAGTACTTC
TRBV7-2,TRBJ1-4,-,TRBD1,CASSLAAGGWNEKLFF,TGTGCCAGCAGCTTAGCGGCAGGGGGCTGGAATGAAAAACTGTTTTTT
TRBV29-1,TRBJ2-3,few,-,CSVYRPHTQYF,TGCAGCGTTTATCGACCTCATACGCAGTATTTT
TRBV6-5,TRBJ2-7,-,TRBD2,CASRLPGRGYYEQYF,TGTGCCAGCAGACTTCCCGGGAGGGGATACTACGAGCAGTACTTC